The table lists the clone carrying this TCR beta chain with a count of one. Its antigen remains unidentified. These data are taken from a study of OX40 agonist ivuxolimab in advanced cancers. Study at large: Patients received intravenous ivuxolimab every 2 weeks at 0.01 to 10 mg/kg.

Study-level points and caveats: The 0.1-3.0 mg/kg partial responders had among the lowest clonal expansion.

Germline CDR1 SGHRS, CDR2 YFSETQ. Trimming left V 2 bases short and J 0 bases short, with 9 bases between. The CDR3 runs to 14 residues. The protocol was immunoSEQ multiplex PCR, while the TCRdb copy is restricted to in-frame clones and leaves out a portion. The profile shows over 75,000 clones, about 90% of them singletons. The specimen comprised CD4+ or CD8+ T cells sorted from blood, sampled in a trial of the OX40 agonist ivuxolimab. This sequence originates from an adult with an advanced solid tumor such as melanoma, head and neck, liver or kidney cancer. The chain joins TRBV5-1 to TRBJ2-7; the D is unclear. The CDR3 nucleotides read TGCGCCAGCAGCTTAAGGACCCCCTCCTACGAGCAGTACTTC. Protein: CASSLRTPSYEQYF. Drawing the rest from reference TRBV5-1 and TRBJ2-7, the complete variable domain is KAGVTQTPRYLIKTRGQQVTLSCSPISGHRSVSWYQQTPGQGLQFLFEYFSETQRNKGNFPGRFSGRQFSNSRSEMNVSTLELGDSALYLCASSLRTPSYEQYFGPGTRLTVT.